The 18 T cell receptor beta chains below all came from one sample that was sequenced in a study of radiation and T cells in renal cell carcinoma. The method was immunoSEQ multiplex PCR; TCRdb's version includes in-frame clones alone and lacks a portion of them. The sample shows 120,000 to 150,000 clones, less than 90% of them seen only once. Time point here: blood 4 weeks post-SBRT, at nephrectomy. Sample treatment: 15 Gy SBRT to primary tumor, nephrectomy 4 weeks later. Sequenced material: blood, taken from a patient whose treatment included radiotherapy and nephrectomy. Every receptor here comes from a woman between 50 and 59 years old with renal cell carcinoma.

This sequence joins TRBV28 and TRBJ1-2; 7 nucleotides align to TRBD1. CDR3 size: 13 residues. The germline CDR1 and CDR2 sequences are MDHEN and SYDVKM. Trimming at V came to 5 bases and at J to 3 bases, leaving 3 bases not matched to a gene. The CDR3: CASSLTGDYGYTF. The CDR3 coding sequence is TGTGCCAGCAGTCTAACAGGGGACTATGGCTACACCTTC.

The rearrangement joins TRBV10-1 to TRBJ1-2; D might be TRBD1 (5 bases). Trimming removed 6 bases from V and 4 bases from J, with 12 bases in between. The CDR3 sequence is 13 residues long. Germline assignment: CDR1 WNHNN and CDR2 SYGVQD (reference sequence). In DNA, the CDR3 is TGCGCCAGCAGCCCGGGACGGGCCTATGGCTACACCTTC. Translating gives CASSPGRAYGYTF.

The chain is built from TRBV7-2 and TRBJ1-3; 8 positions agree with TRBD1. V lost 4 bases and J lost 8; bases outside the gene matches: 10. This CDR3 is built from 15 residues. The germline V gene encodes CDR1 SGHTA and CDR2 FQGNSA. The CDR3 sequence is CASSSRTGPRDTIYF. DNA of the CDR3: TGTGCCAGCAGCTCCAGGACAGGGCCTCGAGACACCATATATTTT.

The rearrangement joins TRBV9 to TRBJ1-3, with D tentatively TRBD1 (5 bases). The CDR3 consists of 20 residues. Trimming removed 0 bases from V and 9 bases from J, with 31 bases in between. CDR1 and CDR2 from the germline V gene are SGDLS and YYNGEE. CDR3 amino acids: CASSVATGVGTAETGGTIYF. CDR3 coding DNA: TGTGCCAGCAGCGTAGCTACGGGGGTTGGGACCGCAGAGACTGGGGGCACCATATATTTT.

The CDR3 nucleotides read TGTGCCAGCAGCTTAGTTGCACCGGCCTCTGGGGCCAACGTCCTGACTTTC. This gives the protein CASSLVAPASGANVLTF. This sequence joins TRBV7-2 and TRBJ2-6; D is unclear. V lost 1 base and J lost 0, with 10 bases in between. Per germline, CDR1 SGHTA and CDR2 FQGNSA. This CDR3 is built from 17 residues.

The chain is built from TRBV10-3 and TRBJ1-6; D is perhaps TRBD1 (6 bases). CDR3 size: 13 residues. Germline CDR1 ENHRY, CDR2 SYGVKD. Trimming shortened V by 6 bases and J by 9 bases, and 12 bases separated the two germline ends. As DNA, the CDR3 is TGTGCCATCAGCAACGGGGGCGGTTCACCCCTCCACTTT. It is translated as CAISNGGGSPLHF.

This clone occurred once. The chain has TRBV9 and TRBJ1-1; D uncertain. Germline V CDR1 and CDR2: SGDLS, YYNGEE. V was trimmed by 4 bases and J by 5 bases, leaving 18 bases between them. This CDR3 is built from 15 residues. CDR3 bases: TGTGCCAGCAGCCCAGACCCAACCCCGGGGACTGAAGCTTTCTTT. Amino acid sequence: CASSPDPTPGTEAFF.

This clone came up many times. J is TRBJ2-3 and V is TRBV6-1; 10 nucleotides agree with TRBD2. The CDR3 has 15 residues. Trimming took 4 bases from V and 4 from J; bases not matched to a gene: 5. Looked up from germline, CDR1 is MNHNS and CDR2 is SASEGT. The CDR3 nucleotides are TGTGCCAGCAGTGTAATAGCGGGAGGACCAGATACGCAGTATTTT. This translates into CASSVIAGGPDTQYF.

The chain employs TRBV5-1 and TRBJ2-6; 7 bases line up with TRBD1. Germline CDR1 reads SGHRS; CDR2 reads YFSETQ. The length of the CDR3 is 16 residues. V gave up 4 bases and J gave up 0 bases; unmatched junction bases: 4. For the CDR3, the DNA is TGCGCCAGCAGCAGGGACAGTACCTCTGGGGCCAACGTCCTGACTTTC. Amino acids: CASSRDSTSGANVLTF.

The gene calls are TRBV29-1 and TRBJ2-5; the match to TRBD2 covers 8 bases. Per the germline V gene, CDR1 is SQVTM and CDR2 is ANQGSEA. V lost 7 bases, J lost 4 bases, and 8 bases stayed unmatched. The CDR3 spans 13 residues. Written as DNA, the CDR3 is TGCAGCGCCCGAGGTAGCGGGACAGAGACCCAGTACTTC. It translates to CSARGSGTETQYF.

V usage is TRBV6-5 and J usage is TRBJ2-7, with TRBD1 matching 7 bases. The CDR3 totals 15 residues. CDR1 is MNHEY, CDR2 SVGAGI, per germline. V shed 6 bases, J shed 0 bases, and the junction held 8 bases outside the gene matches. DNA of the CDR3: TGTGCCAGCAGCCGACAGGGAAAGTCCTCCTACGAGCAGTACTTC. It yields the protein CASSRQGKSSYEQYF.

V usage is TRBV7-2 and J usage is TRBJ2-2; 7 bases line up with TRBD2. The CDR3 sequence is 16 residues long. The germline V gene has CDR1 SGHTA and CDR2 FQGNSA. Germline trimming cut 2 bases from V and 2 bases from J; bases unmatched to any gene: 5. The CDR3 DNA follows: TGTGCCAGCAGCTTACTCCTAGCGGTAAACACCGGGGAGCTGTTTTTT. It encodes CASSLLLAVNTGELFF.

This rearrangement joins TRBV4-3 to TRBJ1-3; D is ambiguous. The germline V gene encodes CDR1 LGHNA and CDR2 YSLEER. This CDR3 is built from 14 residues. V lost 0 bases to trimming and J lost 4 bases, with 7 bases between them. The CDR3 loop reads CASSQDLRGNTIYF. CDR3 DNA: TGCGCCAGCAGCCAAGACTTACGGGGAAACACCATATATTTT.

The chain employs TRBV7-9 and TRBJ2-5; D assignment may be TRBD1 or TRBD2 (6 bases each). Trimming took off 8 bases at V and 13 bases at J, with 20 bases between the two ends. CDR1 is SEHNR, CDR2 FQNEAQ, per germline (reference sequence). The CDR3 has 12 amino acids. CDR3 in DNA: TGTGCCAGCGGACAGATTACTCGGGGGCGGTACTTC. It encodes CASGQITRGRYF.

The gene calls are TRBV4-3 and TRBJ1-2; D ambiguous. This CDR3 has 16 residues. Per the germline V gene, CDR1 is LGHNA and CDR2 is YSLEER. The V and J ends lost 0 bases and 4 bases respectively, with 15 bases between them. Written as DNA, the CDR3 is TGCGCCAGCAGCCAAGAACCTGCGGAGGTCAGCTATGGCTACACCTTC. This gives the protein CASSQEPAEVSYGYTF.

The chain uses TRBV6-6 and TRBJ1-1; D remains unclear. Trimming removed 7 bases from V and 1 base from J, with 7 bases in between. There are 12 residues in the CDR3. Looked up from germline, CDR1 is MNHNY and CDR2 is SVGAGI (reference sequence). CDR3 amino acids: CASNRGNTEAFF. The CDR3 region has the DNA TGTGCCAGCAACAGAGGGAACACTGAAGCTTTCTTT.

The V call is TRBV5-1, the J call TRBJ2-7; D may be TRBD2 (5 bases). Looked up from germline, CDR1 is SGHRS and CDR2 is YFSETQ. Trimming removed 0 bases at V and 4 bases at J, with 8 bases between. The CDR3 contains 13 residues. The CDR3, as DNA: TGCGCCAGCAGCTTGGACAGAGGGTACGAGCAGTACTTC. It codes for CASSLDRGYEQYF.

The chain uses TRBV7-2 and TRBJ2-3; 11 nucleotides agree with TRBD1. The CDR3 sequence is 16 residues long. V dropped 5 bases and J dropped 4; count of bases not matched to a gene: 8. Germline CDR1 reads SGHTA; CDR2 reads FQGNSA. The CDR3 region is CASSVPGQGVSDTQYF. The CDR3 DNA is TGTGCCAGCAGCGTCCCGGGACAGGGGGTATCAGATACGCAGTATTTT.